This T cell receptor (beta chain) was sequenced for a study of T-cell memory formation after mild COVID-19. Study-wide findings and caveats: Within pre-infection memory, some responding clones were found, suggesting cross-reactive memory joined.

Per the germline V gene, CDR1 is MNHEY and CDR2 is SVGEGT. V was pared by 2 bases and J by 8 bases, with 4 bases of the junction left unmatched. There are 14 residues in the CDR3. As concerns this clonotype: Its antigen is not identified.

TCRdb used MiXCR to reprocess the 5' RACE reads, holding one entry per CDR3 protein. Among a few hundred thousand distinct CDR3 sequences listed, about a sixth were seen once. The sample comprised PBMCs or a T cell subset sorted from them (not recorded which). The sequence was collected from a man younger than 30 who had mild COVID-19 (a few samples of this study predate the infection). Cell type and time point are not known. The gene calls are TRBV6-2 or TRBV6-3 and TRBJ1-1; 11 positions match TRBD1. CDR3 sequence (DNA): TGTGCCAGCAGTTACACGGGACAGGGGGAAGAAGCTTTCTTT. Its protein product is CASSYTGQGEEAFF.